Following are 19 T cell receptor beta chains from one sample sequenced in a study of T cell changes during pregnancy in multiple sclerosis. The assay was immunoSEQ multiplex PCR, and TCRdb's table has in-frame clones only and misses some. Found here are 40,000 to 60,000 clones, 85% to 95% of them singletons; the top ten hold approximately 0.61%. The input for sequencing was CD4+ T cells from peripheral blood mononuclear cells, taken in the third trimester of pregnancy. These receptors were obtained from a female donor with multiple sclerosis, enrolled in a pregnancy study.

V is TRBV9 and J is TRBJ2-1; maybe TRBD1 (5 bases). V shed 2 bases and J shed 9 bases, with 9 bases lying between them. Germline CDR1 reads SGDLS; CDR2 reads YYNGEE. This CDR3 has 12 residues. The CDR3 bases are TGTGCCAGCAGCGTTTCAAGGGGTGAGCAGTTCTTC. Encoded protein: CASSVSRGEQFF.

The chain has TRBV9 and TRBJ2-1; D remains ambiguous. Germline CDR1 reads SGDLS; CDR2 reads YYNGEE. Trimming pared 0 bases from V and 0 bases from J, leaving 7 bases between. This CDR3 contains 15 residues. CDR3 residues: CASSVGGNSYNEQFF. CDR3 sequence (DNA): TGTGCCAGCAGCGTAGGAGGTAACTCCTACAATGAGCAGTTCTTC. The entire variable domain, with the rest obtained from reference TRBV9 and TRBJ2-1, is as follows: DSGVTQTPKHLITATGQRVTLRCSPRSGDLSVYWYQQSLDQGLQFLIQYYNGEERAKGNILERFSAQQFPDLHSELNLSSLELGDSALYFCASSVGGNSYNEQFFGPGTRLTVL.

V is TRBV15 and J is TRBJ2-3; TRBD2 matches 7 bases. The germline V gene encodes CDR1 LNHNV and CDR2 YYDKDF (reference sequence). The CDR3 sequence is 15 residues long. V lost 5 bases to trimming and J lost 2 bases; unmatched junction nucleotides: 7. CDR3 DNA: TGTGCCACCAGCCAACCTAGCGGACCCACAGATACGCAGTATTTT. Encoded protein: CATSQPSGPTDTQYF.

V and J are TRBV7-2 and TRBJ2-7; 7 bases fit TRBD2. This CDR3 region has 15 residues. V gave up 2 bases and J gave up 6 bases; unmatched junction bases: 10. CDR1 is SGHTA, CDR2 FQGNSA, per germline. CDR3 sequence reads: CASSLLGGPSGEQYF. Written as DNA, the CDR3 is TGTGCCAGCAGCTTACTGGGAGGGCCTTCCGGCGAGCAGTACTTC.

This rearrangement joins TRBV30 to TRBJ2-1, with TRBD2 matching 7 bases. The CDR3 totals 15 residues. Per the germline V gene, CDR1 is GTSNPN and CDR2 is SVGIG (reference sequence). V gave up 0 bases and J gave up 2 bases; unmatched junction bases: 4. The CDR3 DNA is TGTGCCTGGAGTGTATGGGGAGGGACCTACAATGAGCAGTTCTTC. This gives the protein CAWSVWGGTYNEQFF.

This chain joins TRBV4-1 and TRBJ2-6; D unclear. The CDR3 is 14 amino acids. The germline V gene encodes CDR1 MGHRA and CDR2 YSYEKL. Trimming shortened V by 0 bases and J by 10 bases, and 10 bases separated the two germline ends. CDR3 amino acids: CASSQDLLTNVLTF. CDR3 sequence (DNA): TGCGCCAGCAGCCAAGATCTCCTAACGAACGTCCTGACTTTC.

The CDR3 nucleotides are TGTGCCAGCAGCCCAAACGCAGGGGTTGAAAAACTGTTTTTT. Translated: CASSPNAGVEKLFF. The J gene is TRBJ1-4, the V gene TRBV7-6; D perhaps matches TRBD1 (6 bases). In germline, CDR1 is SGHVS, CDR2 FNYEAQ. V lost 5 bases, J lost 7 bases, and 14 bases lay in between. CDR3 length equals 14 residues.

The chain links TRBV2 to TRBJ2-3; D is possibly TRBD2 (6 bases). Germline V CDR1 and CDR2: SNHLY, FYNNEI. The length of the CDR3 is 14 residues. V lost 7 bases, J lost 4 bases, and 15 bases lay in between. Here the CDR3 DNA reads TGTGCCAGCACGGGGACTCAGAGGGCAGATACGCAGTATTTT. The encoded protein is CASTGTQRADTQYF.

The chain employs TRBV7-9 and TRBJ2-7; D unresolved. CDR1 is SEHNR, CDR2 FQNEAQ, per germline (reference sequence). The germline V and J ends were trimmed by 2 bases and 7 bases, with 6 bases remaining between them. The CDR3 runs to 11 residues. CDR3 protein: CASSLLREQYF. The DNA of the CDR3 is TGTGCCAGCAGCTTACTGAGGGAGCAGTACTTC.

The J gene is TRBJ2-3, the V gene TRBV19; 10 bases are shared with TRBD2. Germline loops: CDR1 LNHDA, CDR2 SQIVND (reference sequence). The CDR3 runs 17 residues. V trimming: 3 bases; J trimming: 5 bases; junction bases outside the gene matches: 11. The CDR3 DNA reads TGTGCCAGTAGTATTGGCGCTAGCGGGAGTATTCGAGATACGCAGTATTTT. Its translation is CASSIGASGSIRDTQYF.

The chain is built from TRBV11-3 and TRBJ2-1, with 10 nucleotides matching TRBD1. CDR3 length: 16 amino acids. Trimming cost V 0 bases and J 8 bases; bases outside gene matches: 7. CDR1 SGHNT and CDR2 YENEEA come from the germline V gene. CDR3 region: CASSLEPVTGGDEQFF. CDR3 nucleotides: TGTGCCAGCAGCTTAGAGCCAGTGACAGGGGGCGATGAGCAGTTCTTC.

The rearrangement uses TRBV6-5 and TRBJ2-3; the match to TRBD2 covers 10 bases. The CDR3 length is 14 residues. CDR1 and CDR2 from the germline V gene are MNHEY and SVGAGI. V was pared by 7 bases and J by 5 bases, with 6 bases of the junction left unmatched. CDR3 in amino acids: CASKKAGGQDTQYF. The CDR3 DNA reads as TGTGCCAGCAAAAAAGCGGGAGGGCAAGATACGCAGTATTTT.

The CDR3 nucleotides read TGTGCCAGCAGCGCCGGGGAGAAAGAGACCCAGTACTTC. Translated: CASSAGEKETQYF. The chain uses TRBV2 and TRBJ2-5; D may be TRBD2 (5 bases). CDR1 and CDR2 (germline): SNHLY, FYNNEI. Trimming cost V 6 bases and J 3 bases, with 11 bases left between them. CDR3 length equals 13 residues.

This clone was seen just once. This chain links TRBV28 with TRBJ2-5; a possible D gene is TRBD2 (5 bases). The V end lost 4 bases, the J end lost 4 bases, and 16 bases lay between the germline ends. CDR1 and CDR2 (germline): MDHEN, SYDVKM. CDR3 length: 15 amino acids. The CDR3 DNA reads as TGTGCCAGCAGTTCAAACAGAGGGTGGCGAGAGACCCAGTACTTC. It yields the protein CASSSNRGWRETQYF.

This rearrangement joins TRBV6-1 to TRBJ2-5; D is perhaps TRBD1 (6 bases). The V end was cut by 6 bases, the J end by 4 bases, with 18 bases between. Germline V lookup: CDR1 MNHNS, CDR2 SASEGT. CDR3 length equals 15 residues. CDR3 DNA sequence: TGTGCCAGCAGCGCGAGCGGAGAGGGGGTAGAGACCCAGTACTTC. Encoded protein: CASSASGEGVETQYF.

V usage is TRBV28 and J usage is TRBJ2-5; D is unresolved. The CDR3 is 12 amino acids. V was shortened by 5 bases and J by 4 bases, with 8 bases between the two germline ends. The germline gives CDR1 MDHEN, CDR2 SYDVKM. The CDR3, as DNA: TGTGCCAGCAGTCTCCCCCCAGAGACCCAGTACTTC. This gives the protein CASSLPPETQYF.

V is TRBV19 and J is TRBJ2-6; possibly TRBD2 for D (6 bases). The germline CDR1 and CDR2 sequences are LNHDA and SQIVND (reference sequence). CDR3 length equals 15 residues. V was cut by 1 base and J by 2 bases, with 6 bases left in between. The CDR3 sequence is CASSIAGAGANVLTF. CDR3 DNA: TGTGCCAGTAGTATAGCGGGGGCTGGGGCCAACGTCCTGACTTTC.

The chain combines TRBV2 with TRBJ2-1; 11 bases map to TRBD1. The CDR3 consists of 15 residues. In germline, CDR1 is SNHLY, CDR2 FYNNEI. After removal of 7 bases from V and 10 bases from J, the junction contained 12 bases not matched to a gene. The CDR3 DNA reads as TGTGCCAGCAAACCCTTTCCGGGACAGGGGGTCGAGCAGTTCTTC. Protein: CASKPFPGQGVEQFF.

The chain combines TRBV28 with TRBJ1-5, with a weak D call TRBD1 (6 bases). This CDR3 spans 14 amino acids. From germline, CDR1 is MDHEN and CDR2 SYDVKM. The ends were cut back, 2 bases at V and 15 bases at J, with 20 bases in the middle. The CDR3, as DNA: TGTGCCAGCAGTTTACCAGGGGCTGATAAACTGCTGCATTTT. This gives the protein CASSLPGADKLLHF.